This T cell receptor (beta chain) derives from a study of cytomegalovirus exposure and HLA in healthy donors (dated by TCRdb to 2016 to 2017). About the full investigation: In an earlier analysis of some 610 of the donors, 250 to 300 Gb of sequence data and 100 million or so unique TCR beta sequences from some 170 million T cells were reported. Roughly 300 gigabases of sequencing data and approximately 85 million unique TCR sequences were included in an early release covering roughly 600 HLA-typed donors. Among the roughly 390 genotyped donors, 75% to 90% belonged to the genetic ancestry cluster associated with self-reported Caucasian donors. The aim of the study was to test whether cataloging public T cell receptors could identify signatures of past pathogen exposure. The study used immunosequencing to profile the T cell repertoires of 666 subjects and linked those repertoires to cytomegalovirus serostatus. A separate validation cohort of roughly 120 different subjects was used in addition to the 666-subject first cohort. High-throughput TCR immunosequencing, statistical association of individual TCRs with disease status, and machine learning were combined to predict cytomegalovirus infection status. To study patterns of TCR occurrence, a later analysis re-analyzed previously published TCR beta repertoires from around 670 donors and added high-resolution HLA genotyping. The later analysis used no new phenotypic data to find candidate immune exposures, relying instead on TCR beta sequences and their occurrence across donors. An earlier analysis of 587 of the donors used high-throughput TCR beta sequencing to judge whether each TCR beta V gene segment behaved as functional or pseudogenic. Donor age, sex, ethnicity and CMV serostatus were compiled together with the repertoire data. In a later genetic analysis, genome-wide SNP genotypes for about three fifths of the 666 donors were used, and that subset was treated as a discovery cohort. All discovery cohort repertoires had been generated on a single sequencing platform. Both class I and class II loci were covered by HLA typing, at four-digit resolution. The number of typed donors differed by locus: about 620-640 for A, B, C, DRB1 and DQB1; 500 to 550 for DQA1; over 600 for DPA1; and roughly 490 for DPB1. Roughly five DR-DQ haplotypes were treated as single units for association and clustering because of strong linkage in the cohort. Among around 400 genotyped donors of the cohort, an average of around 240,000 unique TCR beta nucleotide sequences was sequenced per donor, of which roughly 17% were non-productive.

The cohort comprised 670 or so healthy bone marrow donors. At the time of sampling, every cohort member was nominally healthy, though immune exposures that went unrecorded were likely present. The donor tested CMV seropositive and was one of the 289 seropositive cohort members. A peripheral blood sample was provided by each donor, and peripheral blood mononuclear cells were used for TCR beta sequencing. Genomic DNA extraction from the blood cell samples was performed with the Qiagen DNeasy Blood Extraction Kit. V is cut back by 4 bases and J by 3 bases, with 7 bases in the junction unmatched. According to the germline V gene, CDR1 reads SGHNT and CDR2 reads YENEEA. Inclusive of the bounding cysteine and phenylalanine, the CDR3 is 15 residues long. Only the CDR3 DNA is retained, 45 bases long and in frame from the first base. Library method: the immunoSEQ multiplex PCR assay. For the multiplex PCR, a mixture combining 60 forward primers for TCR Vbeta segments and 13 reverse primers for TCR Jbeta segments was used. A multiplex PCR assay on genomic DNA amplified the CDR3 region of rearranged TCR beta genes. Amplified TCR beta libraries were sequenced as 87-base-pair reads on the Illumina HiSeq System. The original methods were these. A later analysis tallied 80 million to 95 million unique TCR beta chains across the 666 repertoires, and around 9.9 million of those chains were shared by two or more donors. To remove PCR and sequencing errors, raw reads were error-corrected and collapsed into unique sequences using a nearest-neighbor algorithm that merged closely related sequences. V, D and J gene segments were assigned by aligning CDR3 sequences to IMGT reference sequences. For a sequence to be retained, a match of at least six nucleotides to both a V gene segment and a J gene segment was required. Rearrangements were called productive when the CDR3 lacked stop codons and stayed in frame with V and J; all others were non-productive. CDR3 was defined by IMGT convention, running from the second conserved V-encoded cysteine to the conserved J-encoded phenylalanine. Sequences without an unambiguous match to a single V gene segment were excluded from the earlier analysis of over 500 of the donors. In an earlier analysis of some 590 of the donors, a V segment was called functional when productive rearrangements were above 56.7%, and segregating when the standard deviation between donors exceeded 5%. To diagnose cytomegalovirus status from the catalog of TCR beta chain sequences, a statistical classification framework was built. In a later analysis, V and J genes were assigned by comparing TCR nucleotide sequences against IMGT/GENE-DB human TR gene sequences. A later analysis assigned CDR3 sequences and most-parsimonious VDJ recombination scenarios with the TCRdist pipeline. In a later analysis, every TCR beta chain was defined by the combination of its CDR3 amino acid sequence and its V-gene family, and reads without a unique V-gene family were dropped. As a way to deal with suspected cross-contamination and a sequencing artifact, a later analysis dropped 640 or so nucleotide sequences that were highly shared and had low generation probability. In a later analysis, a clonal expansion index for each public chain was calculated from normalized within-repertoire ranks of inferred template counts. A later analysis computed generation probabilities with a VDJ recombination model fitted to out-of-frame rearrangements, and checked the results against IGoR. Hypergeometric tests were used in a later analysis to score TCR-TCR, TCR-HLA and TCR-CMV co-occurrence, with a repertoire-size bias correction applied to the TCR pairs. False discovery rates were estimated in a later analysis by permuting HLA or CMV assignments 20 times. In a later analysis, co-occurring TCRs were grouped using DBSCAN, with TCRdist sequence similarity added in when clustering inside HLA-allele-positive subsets. Repertoires with fewer than 30,000 or more than 120,000 public chains, plus five repertoires with anomalous nucleotide sharing, were excluded from co-occurrence clustering. Drawn from immuneACCESS, this table holds only the in-frame rearrangements with V and J called that TCRdb kept. Clones are partly lost; checked studies trace under half to an unresolved V gene and leave the rest unexplained. V, J and clone size derive from that table, while D and trimming were established from the DNA sequence. The sample contains around 200,000 clones, roughly 76% of them found a single time. The ten largest make up 6.3% of the sample.

General study outcomes and caveats: A further reported finding was that TCR beta sequences accurately predicted the HLA-A and HLA-B alleles for most subjects in the first cohort. Most TCR sequences were observed very rarely across donors, whereas some public TCRs were present in many individuals. When HLA alleles, especially DR and DQ, strongly co-occurred, TCR associations were difficult to assign to individual alleles. A later genetic analysis reported fewer N-insertions in productive TCRs among donors in an Asian-associated ancestry cluster than the approximately 700-donor mean. An earlier analysis of approximately 500 of the donors showed that most TCR beta V segments appeared in productive rearrangements either about 87% or about 30% of the time, which broadly matched IMGT annotations. The presence/absence analyses assumed that sequencing depth was roughly uniform across donors, and that assumption may not be true. In vitro tests confirmed that a few of the cytomegalovirus-associated TCR beta chains recognize cytomegalovirus antigens. The classifier was reported to diagnose cytomegalovirus status with high specificity and sensitivity in both the original and validation cohorts. The study gave a list of 150 to 200 TCR beta chains associated with cytomegalovirus. An association between a missense DCLRE1C variant and V-gene and J-gene trimming of TCR beta chains was found in a later genetic analysis and replicated in an independent cohort. The earlier analysis of around 600 of the donors excluded 15 to 20 rarely observed V segments, including chromosome 9 orphons, because counts were too low. A cluster of highly shared sequence variants was judged likely to represent a technical artifact of the sequencing pipeline. According to the authors, the approach could potentially be generalized to other disease states and immunological phenotypes. According to a later analysis, parvovirus B19, influenza, CMV and Epstein-Barr virus appeared linked to several top co-occurrence clusters. Some IMGT-functional V segments, including TRBV6-2 and TRBV6-3, could not be distinguished by the 87-base-pair reads and were therefore excluded. In a later analysis, TCR association rates were found to vary across HLA loci, with the most associated TCRs seen for DRB1 alleles and the fewest for HLA-C alleles. In a later analysis, 15,000 to 20,000 TCR beta sequences were associated with specific HLA alleles at a false discovery rate of 0.05. Compared with equally common non-associated chains, HLA-associated TCR beta chains in a later analysis were more clonally expanded and had lower generation probabilities. Only TCR beta chains were sequenced in this cohort, and the absence of alpha or paired-chain data limited detectable features. Linkage disequilibrium might explain the correlated functional status among segregating V segments, but an unknown experimental factor could not be ruled out. Because HLA typing was missing for some donors at each locus, association tests included only the typed subset. CMV serostatus was the only immune exposure information available for the cohort. Most CMV-associated TCR beta chains appeared to be HLA-restricted in a later analysis, and the HLA associations seemed to be driven largely by CMV exposure.

Points on this clone: There is no known antigen for this receptor. No base qualities exist here, and no much larger clone lies one base off it.

Sequencing was carried out using PBMCs. The sequence is built from TRBV11-3 and TRBJ2-3; the junction holds 7 bases that match TRBD2. The sequence derives from a man in his forties or fifties in good health and CMV-seropositive. CDR3 loop: CASSSGERGTDTQYF. DNA sequence: TGTGCCAGCAGCTCGGGGGAGCGGGGAACAGATACGCAGTATTTT.